These 27 T cell receptor beta chains share one sample of origin, sequenced in a study of blood T cell repertoires in COVID-19. Generated by immunoSEQ multiplex PCR, the TCRdb table keeps only in-frame clones and is missing some. The sample lists 25,000 to 35,000 clones, around 80% occurring once. Sequencing was done on a sample of peripheral blood. The receptor set was obtained from a woman in her 70s with acute or convalescent COVID-19.

This chain joins TRBV28 and TRBJ2-7; maybe TRBD1 (6 bases). The CDR3 loop spans 13 amino acids. Germline V gene lookup returns CDR1 MDHEN and CDR2 SYDVKM. Trimming cost V 5 bases and J 3 bases, with 11 bases left between them. CDR3 DNA sequence: TGTGCCAGCAGTCCGGGACATATCTACGAGCAGTACTTC. This sequence encodes CASSPGHIYEQYF.

The chain joins TRBV18 to TRBJ2-3; 9 bases align to TRBD2. This CDR3 has 18 amino acids. CDR1 and CDR2 from the germline V gene are KGHSH and LQKENI. J gave up 2 bases and V 3 bases, and 12 bases lay outside the gene matches. The CDR3 DNA is TGTGCCAGCTCACCGTCCTGGCTAGCGGGAAAGCACACAGATACGCAGTATTTT. Its translation: CASSPSWLAGKHTDTQYF.

The chain is built from TRBV29-1 and TRBJ2-7; 9 bases map to TRBD2. Germline CDR1 and CDR2: SQVTM and ANQGSEA. Losses at the gene ends were 4 bases for V and 4 bases for J; bases not matched to a gene: 8. The CDR3 is 14 amino acids. CDR3 bases: TGCAGCGTTGTTGCTAGCGGGGCTTCTTACGAGCAGTACTTC. Translated: CSVVASGASYEQYF.

The rearrangement uses TRBV2 and TRBJ2-4; D possibly corresponds to TRBD1 (6 bases). Between the trimmed V and J ends, which lost 2 bases and 0 bases, there was a span of 11 bases. The CDR3 has 16 residues. The germline V gene has CDR1 SNHLY and CDR2 FYNNEI. The DNA for the CDR3 is TGTGCCAGCAGTGAATTGGGGGCAGTAGCCAAAAACATTCAGTACTTC. Translation: CASSELGAVAKNIQYF.

The V gene is TRBV5-8, the J gene TRBJ2-1, with 8 nucleotides matching TRBD2. This CDR3 is 17 amino acids long. CDR1 and CDR2 (germline): SGHTS, YDEGEE. After removal of 0 bases from V and 1 base from J, the junction contained 6 bases not matched to a gene. CDR3 sequence (DNA): TGTGCCAGCAGCTTGGGTGGAACTAGCGGTTCCTACAATGAGCAGTTCTTC. Translated: CASSLGGTSGSYNEQFF.

By share of the sample, this clone is medium-sized. The V and J genes are TRBV5-5 and TRBJ2-1, with 10 nucleotides matching TRBD1. J was trimmed by 9 bases and V by 0 bases; bases with no gene match: 9. Germline V gene lookup returns CDR1 SGHKS and CDR2 YYEKEE (reference sequence). The CDR3 is made up of 16 amino acids. CDR3 DNA sequence: TGTGCCAGCAGCTTGGCCTTGGGACAGGGGAGAGGTGAGCAGTTCTTC. Amino acids: CASSLALGQGRGEQFF.

The V and J genes are TRBV6-4 and TRBJ1-5; D gene unclear. In germline, CDR1 is MRHNA, CDR2 SNTAGT. CDR3 length equals 14 residues. V was shortened by 3 bases and J by 0 bases, with 6 bases between the two germline ends. The DNA of the CDR3 is TGTGCCAGCAGTGAAAACAATAGCAATCAGCCCCAGCATTTT. Translating it yields CASSENNSNQPQHF.

The CDR3 DNA sequence: TGTGCCAGCAGTCTACTTAGCGGGAGTTCCTACGAGCAGTACTTC. Translated: CASSLLSGSSYEQYF. The gene calls are TRBV6-5 and TRBJ2-7; 9 bases match TRBD2. After removal of 5 bases from V and 1 base from J, the junction contained 6 bases not matched to a gene. The CDR3 spans 15 residues. Germline lookup yields CDR1 MNHEY and CDR2 SVGAGI.

This sequence joins TRBV10-3 and TRBJ2-7; 7 bases agree with TRBD1. Germline V CDR1 and CDR2: ENHRY, SYGVKD. J lost 5 bases, V lost 1 base, and 2 bases had no gene match. The CDR3 extends over 13 amino acids. The CDR3: CAISELGGNEQYF. CDR3 nucleotides: TGTGCCATCAGTGAGTTAGGGGGCAACGAGCAGTACTTC.

This chain uses TRBV24-1 with TRBJ2-2, with 11 bases lining up with TRBD2. The CDR3 is 16 amino acids. V lost 5 bases, J lost 2 bases, and 3 bases stayed unmatched. Germline assignment: CDR1 KGHDR and CDR2 SFDVKD. In nucleotides, the CDR3 is TGTGCCACCAGTGTCCTAGCGGGAGGCAACACCGGGGAGCTGTTTTTT. This codes for CATSVLAGGNTGELFF.

This sequence joins TRBV4-3 and TRBJ2-5; D call uncertain. Germline CDR1 reads LGHNA; CDR2 reads YSLEER. The CDR3 extends over 15 amino acids. V lost 0 bases to trimming and J lost 5 bases, with 13 bases between them. The CDR3 DNA sequence: TGCGCCAGCAGCCAAGATCTGGTCGCGGCGGAGACCCAGTACTTC. This codes for CASSQDLVAAETQYF.

The rearrangement links TRBV7-9 to TRBJ2-2; a weak D match, TRBD2 (5 bases). CDR3 size: 15 residues. V was trimmed by 5 bases and J by 6 bases, leaving 16 bases between them. Germline V lookup: CDR1 SEHNR, CDR2 FQNEAQ (reference sequence). The CDR3 is CASSPGGLRAGELFF. CDR3 in DNA: TGTGCCAGCAGCCCCGGCGGGCTCCGGGCCGGGGAGCTGTTTTTT.

The genes are TRBV9 and TRBJ2-1, with D perhaps TRBD1 (6 bases). This CDR3 region has 14 residues. V lost 4 bases and J lost 5, with 13 bases in between. The germline V gene encodes CDR1 SGDLS and CDR2 YYNGEE. DNA for the CDR3: TGTGCCAGCAGCCCCTGGACAGAAAACAATGAGCAGTTCTTC. This translates into CASSPWTENNEQFF.

This clone was observed a few times. The chain uses TRBV7-9 and TRBJ1-1; TRBD1 might be the D (6 bases). The germline gives CDR1 SEHNR, CDR2 FQNEAQ (reference sequence). This CDR3 is 16 amino acids long. V was pared by 6 bases and J by 0 bases, with 17 bases between. CDR3 nucleotides: TGTGCCAGCAGTCCTCGTACAGGGTACATGAACACTGAAGCTTTCTTT. The encoded protein is CASSPRTGYMNTEAFF.

The chain is built from TRBV7-2 and TRBJ2-4, with TRBD2 matching 14 bases. The germline V gene encodes CDR1 SGHTA and CDR2 FQGNSA. CDR3 length: 18 residues. After removal of 1 base from V and 2 bases from J, the junction contained 4 bases not matched to a gene. The CDR3 region has the DNA TGTGCCAGCAGCTTAGGTGGGACTAGCGGGAGCCCCAAAAACATTCAGTACTTC. As protein: CASSLGGTSGSPKNIQYF.

The V gene is TRBV7-2, the J gene TRBJ2-5, with 9 bases matching TRBD2. The CDR3 sequence is 17 residues long. J was trimmed by 2 bases and V by 1 base; bases with no gene match: 8. In germline, CDR1 is SGHTA, CDR2 FQGNSA. CDR3 nucleotides: TGTGCCAGCAGCTTAGGTTTGCTAGCGGGAAATCAAGAGACCCAGTACTTC. Protein: CASSLGLLAGNQETQYF.

The chain carries TRBV10-1 and TRBJ2-7; 10 bases are shared with TRBD2. The CDR3 covers 19 residues. The germline gives CDR1 WNHNN, CDR2 SYGVQD (reference sequence). The J segment lost 0 bases and the V segment lost 0 bases, leaving 11 bases of the junction unmatched. DNA for the CDR3: TGCGCCAGCAGTGAGTCGCTTTGGACTAGCGGTACTAGCTCCTACGAGCAGTACTTC. Protein sequence: CASSESLWTSGTSSYEQYF.

V gene TRBV5-6 combines with J gene TRBJ2-7, with D perhaps TRBD2 (5 bases). V lost 0 bases and J lost 1, with 5 bases in between. The germline gives CDR1 SGHDT, CDR2 YYEEEE. There are 13 residues in the CDR3. This chain's CDR3 is CASSLAGSYEQYF. The CDR3 DNA sequence: TGTGCCAGCAGCTTGGCGGGATCCTACGAGCAGTACTTC. Based on the CDR3 plus reference TRBV5-6 and TRBJ2-7, the full variable domain is DAGVTQSPTHLIKTRGQQVTLRCSPKSGHDTVSWYQQALGQGPQFIFQYYEEEERQRGNFPDRFSGHQFPNYSSELNVNALLLGDSALYLCASSLAGSYEQYFGPGTRLTVT.

The chain uses TRBV9 and TRBJ2-1; TRBD2 might be the D (5 bases). Deletions cut 0 bases from V and 6 bases from J, with 10 bases between. The CDR3 extends over 14 amino acids. Germline-derived CDR1 and CDR2 are SGDLS and YYNGEE. CDR3 region: CASSVGTLANEQFF. The CDR3 DNA sequence: TGTGCCAGCAGCGTAGGGACTCTGGCCAATGAGCAGTTCTTC.

The V and J genes are TRBV27 and TRBJ1-6; D gene uncertain. V was shortened by 4 bases and J by 7 bases, with 11 bases between the two germline ends. The germline gives CDR1 MNHEY, CDR2 SMNVEV (reference sequence). This CDR3 comprises 14 residues. The CDR3 DNA is TGTGCCAGCAGTTACGTGGGAGCGAATTCACCCCTCCACTTT. Protein: CASSYVGANSPLHF.

The chain recombines TRBV2 with TRBJ2-5; 8 nucleotides match TRBD1. The CDR3 extends over 14 amino acids. From germline, CDR1 is SNHLY and CDR2 FYNNEI. The trim removed 4 bases at V and 4 bases at J, leaving 5 bases unmatched. This CDR3 is CASSADRAIETQYF. DNA of the CDR3: TGTGCCAGCAGTGCGGACAGGGCGATAGAGACCCAGTACTTC.

This chain connects TRBV7-3 to TRBJ2-1, with 7 bases identical to TRBD2. Trimming cost V 2 bases and J 6 bases; bases outside gene matches: 7. Germline values: CDR1 SGHTA, CDR2 FQGTGA. CDR3 length equals 15 residues. The CDR3 is CASSLASGVLNEQFF. CDR3 bases: TGTGCCAGCAGCTTAGCCAGCGGGGTACTCAATGAGCAGTTCTTC.

The chain uses TRBV4-1 and TRBJ2-7, with TRBD1 identical over 10 bases. Germline assignment: CDR1 MGHRA and CDR2 YSYEKL. Trimming removed 1 base from V and 6 bases from J; junction bases left unmatched: 3. The CDR3 extends over 14 amino acids. For the CDR3, the DNA is TGCGCCAGCAGCCAAGCCGACAGGGGGCGCGAGCAGTACTTC. It codes for CASSQADRGREQYF.

This clone occurred a few times. This rearrangement joins TRBV11-2 to TRBJ1-2, with TRBD1 matching over 8 bases. CDR1 is SGHAT, CDR2 FQNNGV, per germline. CDR3 length: 15 residues. After removal of 3 bases from V and 4 bases from J, the junction contained 7 bases not matched to a gene. This CDR3 is CASSFRGTGGYGYTF. CDR3 nucleotides: TGTGCCAGCAGCTTTAGGGGGACAGGAGGCTATGGCTACACCTTC. The full variable domain, its missing parts supplied by reference TRBV11-2 and TRBJ1-2, is EAGVAQSPRYKIIEKRQSVAFWCNPISGHATLYWYQQILGQGPKLLIQFQNNGVVDDSQLPKDRFSAERLKGVDSTLKIQPAKLEDSAVYLCASSFRGTGGYGYTFGSGTRLTVV.

This chain links TRBV28 with TRBJ1-5, with 8 bases aligning to TRBD1. This CDR3 has 15 amino acids. The V gene's germline CDR1 is MDHEN and CDR2 SYDVKM. V gave up 6 bases and J gave up 2 bases; unmatched junction bases: 6. The CDR3 loop is CASRLQGVGNQPQHF. The CDR3 DNA sequence: TGTGCCAGCAGGCTACAGGGGGTTGGCAATCAGCCCCAGCATTTT.

V and J are TRBV7-8 and TRBJ2-7; 8 bases map to TRBD1. The CDR3 sequence is 15 residues long. Trimming cost V 6 bases and J 3 bases; bases outside gene matches: 10. The germline V gene encodes CDR1 SGHVS and CDR2 FQNEAQ. The CDR3 region has the DNA TGTGCCAGCAGACCTCACCTGGACAGGGTCTACGAGCAGTACTTC. Translating gives CASRPHLDRVYEQYF.

The chain uses TRBV28 and TRBJ2-1, with 9 bases that match TRBD2. V was pared by 8 bases and J by 8 bases, with 10 bases of the junction left unmatched. Germline CDR1 and CDR2: MDHEN and SYDVKM. This CDR3 contains 14 residues. The CDR3 DNA sequence: TGTGCCAGCGTTGGGCGGGAGGGCCTAGATGAGCAGTTCTTC. As protein: CASVGREGLDEQFF.